The sequence of this T cell receptor (beta chain) was determined in a study of shared clonotypes between healthy human individuals. Study outcomes and limitations: Clonotype sharing among the donors was expected to vary with sequencing depth.

Sequencing of unsorted PBMC DNA was carried out using ten immunoSEQ deep assay plates. Clones were sequenced by immunoSEQ multiplex PCR, and TCRdb holds only the in-frame ones, with some missing. The repertoire holds about half a million clones, with approximately 81% as singletons. The germline V gene has CDR1 MGHRA and CDR2 YSYEKL. The CDR3 has 14 amino acids. Between the trimmed V and J ends, which lost 4 bases and 4 bases, there was a span of 10 bases. This clone occurred many times. Antigen: not known. Other DNA sequences in the same sample also yield this CDR3. This TCR came from a woman between 35 and 50 years old in good health. Some clones in this sample may be carry-over from other donors' samples. The rearrangement links TRBV4-1 to TRBJ1-4; a weak D match, TRBD1 (5 bases). The sample was PBMCs. The CDR3 loop is CASSLGRGNEKLFF. CDR3 DNA sequence: TGCGCCAGCAGCCTCGGAAGGGGTAATGAAAAACTGTTTTTT.